This is a list of T cell receptor beta chains from one sample in a study of blood T cell repertoires in COVID-19. Sequencing was performed with immunoSEQ multiplex PCR; in TCRdb, only in-frame clones are kept and a portion is missing. The table lists around 200,000 clones, over 75% of them singletons, with 9.5% to 12% in the top ten. The sample was peripheral blood. The origin of the receptors is a human donor with active or convalescent COVID-19. The donor label of this sample is uncertain. Each CDR3 is given with its conserved first and last residue. The order of the fields is D gene, V gene, J gene, CDR3 length, clone size, CDR3 DNA, CDR3 protein. A D gene is named only where the DNA matches it firmly. Only some rows state a clone size, as once, few, many or a class for expanded clones.

TRBD2	TRBV5-4	TRBJ2-7	17	NA	TGTGCCAGCAGCCCCGGGACTAGCGGGGGGGGCTCCTACGAGCAGTACTTC	CASSPGTSGGGSYEQYF
NA	TRBV7-9	TRBJ1-2	13	few	TGTGCCAGCAGCTTAGGAGTTGGCTATGGCTACACCTTC	CASSLGVGYGYTF
NA	TRBV3-1/TRBV3-2	TRBJ1-2	14	NA	TGTGCCAGCAGCCAAGATCTGGGGGGATATGGCTACACCTTC	CASSQDLGGYGYTF
NA	TRBV3-1/TRBV3-2	TRBJ1-2	13	NA	TGTGCCAGCAGCCAAGTTCGTAACTATGGCTACACCTTC	CASSQVRNYGYTF
TRBD1	TRBV7-2	TRBJ2-6	17	NA	TGTGCCAGCAGTTCCGGGACAGGGGGCTTCGGGGCCAACGTCCTGACTTTC	CASSSGTGGFGANVLTF
NA	TRBV2	TRBJ1-3	16	NA	TGTGCCAGCAGTGGGACAGACCCGAGCTCTGGAAACACCATATATTTT	CASSGTDPSSGNTIYF
NA	TRBV30	TRBJ2-5	15	NA	TGTGCCTGGAGTGTCTCGGGGGGCCGAAGGGGGACCCAGTACTTC	CAWSVSGGRRGTQYF
TRBD1	TRBV7-2	TRBJ1-2	17	NA	TGTGCCAGCAGCCCAACTGGAGGACAGGGACGGAACTATGGCTACACCTTC	CASSPTGGQGRNYGYTF
NA	TRBV6-5	TRBJ1-2	14	NA	TGTGCCAGCAGTTTATGGGGGGTTAACTATGGCTACACCTTC	CASSLWGVNYGYTF
TRBD2	TRBV4-1	TRBJ2-3	17	NA	TGCGCCAGCAGCCAAGTGGGGACTAGTAGTTTAGCAGATACGCAGTATTTT	CASSQVGTSSLADTQYF
TRBD2	TRBV30	TRBJ2-7	13	NA	TGTGCCTGGACACTAGCGGGAGTGGGCGAGCAGTACTTC	CAWTLAGVGEQYF
TRBD1	TRBV2	TRBJ2-1	15	NA	TGTGCCAGCAATATGGACAGGGGGCTTTATGATGAGCAGTTCTTC	CASNMDRGLYDEQFF
TRBD2	TRBV5-4	TRBJ2-7	14	many	TGTGCCAGCAGCTGGACTAGTTCCCTCGACGAGCAGTACTTC	CASSWTSSLDEQYF
NA	TRBV5-1	TRBJ2-7	15	NA	TGCGCCAGCAGCTTGGTCCTAGCCCAACCCTACGAGCAGTACTTC	CASSLVLAQPYEQYF
NA	TRBV9	TRBJ2-1	14	NA	TGTGCCAGCAGCCCGAGGACATTGAGTGGTGAGCAGTTCTTC	CASSPRTLSGEQFF
NA	TRBV2	TRBJ2-1	13	NA	TGTGCCAGCTGGCAGGGTTGGTTCGGTGGGCAGTTCTTC	CASWQGWFGGQFF
NA	TRBV5-1	TRBJ2-5	14	NA	TGCGCCAGCAGCTTGGAGGGGGTCGGAGAGACCCAGTACTTC	CASSLEGVGETQYF
TRBD2	TRBV9	TRBJ2-2	18	NA	TGTGCCAGCAGCGTAGCTCCTAGCGGGAGGGCCAACACCGGGGAGCTGTTTTTT	CASSVAPSGRANTGELFF
NA	TRBV6-5	TRBJ1-2	15	NA	TGTGCCAGCATCCTACCACAGGGAAGCCGGGATGGCTACACCTTC	CASILPQGSRDGYTF
TRBD1	TRBV9	TRBJ2-7	14	NA	TGTGCCAGCAGCGTGACAGGGGGCGCCTACGAGCAGTACTTC	CASSVTGGAYEQYF
NA	TRBV28	TRBJ2-6	12	NA	TGTGCTACGGGGGCTGGGGCCAACGTCCTGACTTTC	CATGAGANVLTF
NA	TRBV19	TRBJ1-1	13	NA	TGTGCCAGTACTCCCTTCGCACGGACTGAAGCTTTCTTT	CASTPFARTEAFF
TRBD1	TRBV28	TRBJ1-2	12	once	TGTGCCAGCAGTTTGACAGGGGATGGCTACACCTTC	CASSLTGDGYTF
TRBD1	TRBV9	TRBJ1-6	14	few	TGTGCCAGCAGCGCGGGGACAGGGAATTCACCCCTCCACTTT	CASSAGTGNSPLHF
TRBD2	TRBV5-1	TRBJ2-3	15	NA	TGCGCCAGCAGCTTCCTAGCGGGGGGAACAGATACGCAGTATTTT	CASSFLAGGTDTQYF
NA	TRBV18	TRBJ2-5	14	NA	TGTGCCAGCTCACCCCCCGAGGGTTTGGGGACCCAGTACTTC	CASSPPEGLGTQYF
TRBD2	TRBV15	TRBJ2-1	16	once	TGTGCCACCAGCCGGTACAGCGGGAGAAGGGGAGTTGAGCAGTTCTTC	CATSRYSGRRGVEQFF
TRBD1	TRBV7-9	TRBJ1-2	14	NA	TGTGCCAGCAGCCCCCCGGACAGGTACTATGGCTACACCTTC	CASSPPDRYYGYTF
NA	TRBV20-1	TRBJ2-1	12	NA	TGCAGTGCTAGTCTAGCTAGCAATGAGCAGTTCTTC	CSASLASNEQFF
NA	TRBV7-3	TRBJ2-5	13	NA	TGTGCCAGCAGCCTCCAGGGTGAGGGGGCCCAGTACTTC	CASSLQGEGAQYF
NA	TRBV5-6	TRBJ1-5	13	NA	TGTGCCAGCAGCACTGACAGACACCAGCCCCAGCATTTT	CASSTDRHQPQHF
TRBD1	TRBV7-9	TRBJ2-7	13	many	TGTGCCAGCAGCTTAGGTTGGACAGGGGTGCAGTACTTC	CASSLGWTGVQYF
TRBD1	TRBV6-5	TRBJ1-5	16	NA	TGTGCCAGCAGTTACCACAGGGGAGGTTCCAATCAGCCCCAGCATTTT	CASSYHRGGSNQPQHF
NA	TRBV5-1	TRBJ2-7	17	NA	TGCGCCAGCAGCTCGTCCCAGGGGCGGGTTCCCTACTACGAGCAGTACTTC	CASSSSQGRVPYYEQYF
NA	TRBV24-1	TRBJ1-3	18	once	TGTGCCACCATAGGGTTCGGGGAGGGGGAGCTCTCTGGAAACACCATATATTTT	CATIGFGEGELSGNTIYF
NA	TRBV18	TRBJ1-3	13	NA	TGTGCCAGCTCACCTCAGTCTGGAAACACCATATATTTT	CASSPQSGNTIYF
NA	TRBV19	TRBJ1-2	14	NA	TGTGCCAGTAGTATAGATAAGGGGAGGGGTGGCTACACCTTC	CASSIDKGRGGYTF
NA	TRBV30	TRBJ2-5	11	NA	TGTGCCTGGAGTGTTCGAGAGACCCAGTACTTC	CAWSVRETQYF
TRBD1	TRBV9	TRBJ1-2	13	NA	TGTGCCAGCAGCGCACAGGGGAACTATGGCTACACCTTC	CASSAQGNYGYTF
TRBD1	TRBV7-9	TRBJ1-4	15	NA	TGTGCCAGCAGCTTAGACAGGGGAACTAATGAAAAACTGTTTTTT	CASSLDRGTNEKLFF
TRBD1	TRBV29-1	TRBJ2-4	16	NA	TGCAGCGTTGCGTACACAGGGGTTAATGTCAAAAACATTCAGTACTTC	CSVAYTGVNVKNIQYF
TRBD2	TRBV7-6	TRBJ2-2	16	NA	TGTGCCAGGCGGGTAGCGGGAGAACCGAAAACCGGGGAGCTGTTTTTT	CARRVAGEPKTGELFF
NA	TRBV27	TRBJ2-3	13	NA	TGTGCCAGCAGTCAATTCCCGGCAGATACGCAGTATTTT	CASSQFPADTQYF
NA	TRBV19	TRBJ2-3	16	NA	TGTGCCAGTACCCTGGGGAGTTCAACTAGCACAGATACGCAGTATTTT	CASTLGSSTSTDTQYF
NA	TRBV29-1	TRBJ2-3	12	NA	TGCAGCGTTGATCTAGCTACAGATACGCAGTATTTT	CSVDLATDTQYF
NA	TRBV20-1	TRBJ2-7	11	NA	TGCAGTGCTAGACTAGGATACGAGCAGTACTTC	CSARLGYEQYF
TRBD2	TRBV7-2	TRBJ2-3	13	NA	TGTGCCAGCTTTAGCGGGGCGACGGATACGCAGTATTTT	CASFSGATDTQYF
NA	TRBV14	TRBJ2-3	11	NA	TGTGCCAGCAGCCTTTATGATACGCAGTATTTT	CASSLYDTQYF
TRBD1	TRBV19	TRBJ2-4	16	NA	TGTGCCAGTAGTATATTGGGACAGCTAGCCAAAAACATTCAGTACTTC	CASSILGQLAKNIQYF
NA	TRBV7-3	TRBJ2-7	15	NA	TGTGCCAGCAGCTTAGTGGATCCGGGGGTCTACGAGCAGTACTTC	CASSLVDPGVYEQYF
TRBD1	TRBV5-4	TRBJ1-6	14	NA	TGTGCCAGCAGCTCCGGGACAGGGGATTCACCCCTCCACTTT	CASSSGTGDSPLHF
TRBD1	TRBV5-1	TRBJ2-1	16	NA	TGCGCCAGCAGATACTCCCGGACAGGGGGCTTGGATGAGCAGTTCTTC	CASRYSRTGGLDEQFF
TRBD1	TRBV4-1	TRBJ2-5	16	NA	TGCGCCAGCAGCCGTGGACAGGGGGCAGCCCAAGAGACCCAGTACTTC	CASSRGQGAAQETQYF
TRBD1	TRBV9	TRBJ2-1	16	NA	TGTGCCAGCAGCTTCGCAGGGGGACGGGAAGGGAATGAGCAGTTCTTC	CASSFAGGREGNEQFF
NA	TRBV5-1	TRBJ2-6	16	NA	TGCGCCAGCAGTGTACAGGGTAACACTGGGGCCAACGTCCTGACTTTC	CASSVQGNTGANVLTF
NA	TRBV29-1	TRBJ2-3	10	NA	TGCAGCGTTGGAGGGGATACGCAGTATTTT	CSVGGDTQYF
TRBD1	TRBV18	TRBJ2-5	15	once	TGTGCCAGCTCACCCGGACAGGGGACGAGAGAGACCCAGTACTTC	CASSPGQGTRETQYF
TRBD1	TRBV5-1	TRBJ2-1	15	once	TGCGCCAGCAGCTTGGAGGGGGCGCCGATCGATGAGCAGTTCTTC	CASSLEGAPIDEQFF
TRBD2	TRBV2	TRBJ2-5	16	NA	TGTGCCAGCAGTGGGACAGGACTAGCGGGGGTGGAGACCCAGTACTTC	CASSGTGLAGVETQYF